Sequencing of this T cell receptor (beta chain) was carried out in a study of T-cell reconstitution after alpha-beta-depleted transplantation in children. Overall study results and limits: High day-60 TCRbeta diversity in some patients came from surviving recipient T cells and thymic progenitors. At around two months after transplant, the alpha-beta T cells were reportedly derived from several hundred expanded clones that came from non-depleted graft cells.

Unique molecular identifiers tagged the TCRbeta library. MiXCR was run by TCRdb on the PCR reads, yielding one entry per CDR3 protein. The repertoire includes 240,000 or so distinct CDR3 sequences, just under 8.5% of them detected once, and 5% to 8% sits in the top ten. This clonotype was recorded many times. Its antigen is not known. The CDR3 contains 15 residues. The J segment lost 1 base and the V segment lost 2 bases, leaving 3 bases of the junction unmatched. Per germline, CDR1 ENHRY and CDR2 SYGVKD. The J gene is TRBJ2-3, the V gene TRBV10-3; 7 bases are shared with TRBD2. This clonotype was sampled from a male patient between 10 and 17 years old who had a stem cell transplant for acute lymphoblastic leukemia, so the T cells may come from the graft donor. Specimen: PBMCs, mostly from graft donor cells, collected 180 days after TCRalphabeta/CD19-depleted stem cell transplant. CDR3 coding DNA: TGTGCCATCAGTGAGCTGGGAGGGGGCACAGATACGCAGTATTTT. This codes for CAISELGGGTDTQYF.